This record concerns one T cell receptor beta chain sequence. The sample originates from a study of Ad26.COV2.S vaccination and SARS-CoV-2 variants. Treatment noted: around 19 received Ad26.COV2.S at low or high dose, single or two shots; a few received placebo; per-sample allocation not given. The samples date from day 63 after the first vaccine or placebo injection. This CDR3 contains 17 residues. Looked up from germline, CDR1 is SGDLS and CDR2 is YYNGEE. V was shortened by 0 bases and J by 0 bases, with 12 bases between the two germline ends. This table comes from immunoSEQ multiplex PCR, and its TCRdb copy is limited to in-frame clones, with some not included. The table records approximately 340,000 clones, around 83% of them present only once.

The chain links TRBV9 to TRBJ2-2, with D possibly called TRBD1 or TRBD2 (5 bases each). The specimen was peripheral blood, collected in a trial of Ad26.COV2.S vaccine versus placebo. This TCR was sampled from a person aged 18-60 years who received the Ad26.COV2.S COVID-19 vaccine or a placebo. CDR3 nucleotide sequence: TGTGCCAGCAGCGTAGGAGGGGCCTCGTCGAACACCGGGGAGCTGTTTTTT. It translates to CASSVGGASSNTGELFF.